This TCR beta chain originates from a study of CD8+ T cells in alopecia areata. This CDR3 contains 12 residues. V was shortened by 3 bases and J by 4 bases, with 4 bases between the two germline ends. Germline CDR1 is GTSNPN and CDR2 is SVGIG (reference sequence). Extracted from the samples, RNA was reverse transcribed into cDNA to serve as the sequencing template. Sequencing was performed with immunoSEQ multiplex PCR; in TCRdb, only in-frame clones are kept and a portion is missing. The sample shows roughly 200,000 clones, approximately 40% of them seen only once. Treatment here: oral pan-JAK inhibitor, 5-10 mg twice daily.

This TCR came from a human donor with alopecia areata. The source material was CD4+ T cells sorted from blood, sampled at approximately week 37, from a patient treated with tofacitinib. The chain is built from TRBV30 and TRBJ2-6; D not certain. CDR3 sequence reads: CAWRGGANVLTF. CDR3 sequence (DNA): TGTGCCTGGAGAGGGGGGGCCAACGTCCTGACTTTC.